This T cell receptor (beta chain) was documented in a study of identifying expanded T cells in peripheral blood. As for this clone: Its antigen is not identified.

General study points: Across healthy donors, higher total template counts meant significantly greater approximately two-week count variance.

TCRdb's copy holds only in-frame clones and misses some; the assay was immunoSEQ multiplex PCR. The repertoire holds roughly 100,000 clones, with roughly 88% as singletons. The V and J ends lost 5 bases and 4 bases, in that order; junction bases with no gene match: 3. The CDR3 spans 14 residues. In germline, CDR1 is SGHTA, CDR2 FQGTGA. The material sequenced was blood. This chain links TRBV7-3 with TRBJ2-3, with 10 nucleotides matching TRBD2. This receptor was taken from a person aged 18 to 75 in good health. The CDR3: CASSLSGGADTQYF. CDR3 nucleotides: TGTGCCAGCAGCCTAAGCGGGGGGGCAGATACGCAGTATTTT.